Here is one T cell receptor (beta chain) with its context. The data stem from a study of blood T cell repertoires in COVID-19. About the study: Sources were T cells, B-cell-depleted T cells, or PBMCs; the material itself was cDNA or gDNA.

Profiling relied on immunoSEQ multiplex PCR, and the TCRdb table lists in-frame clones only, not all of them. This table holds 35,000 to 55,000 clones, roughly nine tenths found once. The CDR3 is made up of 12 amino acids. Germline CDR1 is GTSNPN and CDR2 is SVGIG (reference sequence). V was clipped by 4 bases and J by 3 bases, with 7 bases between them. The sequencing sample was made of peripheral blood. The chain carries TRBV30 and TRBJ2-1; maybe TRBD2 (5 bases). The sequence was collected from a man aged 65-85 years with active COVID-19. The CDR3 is CAWTGFYNEQFF. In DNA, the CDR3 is TGTGCCTGGACGGGATTCTACAATGAGCAGTTCTTC.